This T cell receptor (beta chain) emerged from a study of CD8 T cells in Susac syndrome. A quantity of about 0.5 to 1 ug RNA underwent reverse transcription using random hexamers. Multiplex PCR with immunoSEQ amplified the TCR beta CDR3 across 54 Vbeta and 13 Jbeta. TCRdb processed the immunoSEQ multiplex PCR reads anew with MiXCR; each CDR3 protein has one entry. The sample consists of about 300,000 distinct CDR3 sequences, approximately 90% of them appearing once. The TCR comes from a human donor with multiple sclerosis. Sequencing input: CD8+ T cells from PBMCs.

CDR3 bases: TGTGCCAGCAGCCGCCGGGGGACCGGCTACGAGCAGTACTTC. This gives the protein CASSRRGTGYEQYF. This chain connects TRBV7-2 to TRBJ2-7; maybe TRBD2 (6 bases). Trimming took 5 bases from V and 3 from J, leaving 14 bases between them. Germline CDR1 is SGHTA and CDR2 is FQGNSA. The CDR3 is 14 residues long.